The source of this T cell receptor (beta chain) is a study of tumor-infiltrating lymphocytes in primary liver carcinoma. Overall study results and limits: Compared with blood, tumor repertoires held significantly more in their top 250 clones.

With regard to this clonotype: Its antigen is as yet unknown. One junction end does not reproduce the germline sequence, and a read error may be involved.

Co-extraction yielded RNA and DNA from around 20-30 mg of unsorted bulk tissue. Germline loops: CDR1 MNHEY, CDR2 SVGAGI. This CDR3 has 16 amino acids. The input was approximately 500 ng total RNA; TCR beta cDNA was made from it with a constant-region primer. Three rounds of nested multiplex PCR with slightly modified ARM-PCR produced TCR beta libraries. TRBV1-TRBV30 forward primers paired with a C-beta reverse primer were used in the first two PCR rounds, which ran approximately 10 cycles each. TCRdb recomputed calls from the multiplex PCR reads with MiXCR, one row per CDR3 protein. The profile covers tens of thousands of distinct CDR3 sequences, with around 75% appearing a single time and more than 35% taken by the ten largest.

Sequencing was done on a sample of tumor-adjacent normal liver tissue. V is TRBV6-5 and J is TRBJ1-6; D gene uncertain. The TCR sequence derives from a woman aged 25 to 45 with primary liver carcinoma and hepatitis B virus infection. In DNA form, the CDR3 reads TGTGCCAGCAGTAAACAGTCTGCCATATGTAATTTACCCCTTCACTTT. It specifies CASSKQSAICNLPLHF.